Following are 6 T cell receptor beta chains from one sample sequenced in a study of regulatory T cells in long-lasting Graves disease. iRepertoire HTBI primers and Arm-PCR of CDR3 regions built TCR beta libraries. TCRdb analysed the multiplex PCR reads with MiXCR anew, one entry per CDR3 protein. The sample has about 620,000 distinct CDR3 sequences, around 17% seen once; the top ten hold roughly 18%. This sample's time point: newly diagnosed GD, antithyroid drugs for less than 3 months. Extracted PBMC RNA gave rise to the TCR library. This sample was also put to use in a study of T cells in Graves' hyperthyroidism and ophthalmopathy.

This sample comprised peripheral blood mononuclear cells (PBMCs), obtained at new diagnosis, from a patient treated with antithyroid drugs. The receptor source for this set is a woman in her twenties or thirties with Graves disease.

This clonotype was seen only a few times. The V call is TRBV12-3 or TRBV12-4, the J call TRBJ2-7, with a possible D match to TRBD1 (5 bases). V was cut by 5 bases and J by 1 base, with 15 bases left in between. The CDR3 totals 15 residues. The DNA of the CDR3 is TGTGCCAGCAGTCTTTACTCCAGGGTTTCCTACGAGCAGTACTTC. Its protein product is CASSLYSRVSYEQYF.

This clonotype appeared a few times. This chain uses TRBV20-1 with TRBJ2-1, with 9 nucleotides matching TRBD2. Germline V gives CDR1 DFQATT, CDR2 SNEGSKA (reference sequence). This CDR3 comprises 16 residues. The trim removed 0 bases at V and 5 bases at J, leaving 8 bases unmatched. The CDR3 coding sequence is TGCAGTGCTAGAGAACTAGCGGGCCAGGGGCACAATGAGCAGTTCTTC. Protein: CSARELAGQGHNEQFF.

This clonotype was detected a few times. The J gene is TRBJ2-7, the V gene TRBV20-1, with D tentatively TRBD2 (5 bases). The germline CDR1 and CDR2 sequences are DFQATT and SNEGSKA (reference sequence). Trimming stripped 3 bases from V and 12 bases from J, with 15 bases between. This CDR3 contains 11 residues. CDR3 sequence: CSASGKALGYF. CDR3 bases: TGCAGTGCTAGCGGGAAAGCCCTCGGGTACTTC.

This rearrangement joins TRBV19 to TRBJ2-4, with a weak D call TRBD1 (5 bases). Trimming shortened V by 5 bases and J by 1 base, and 18 bases separated the two germline ends. The CDR3 is 17 amino acids. Germline CDR1 LNHDA, CDR2 SQIVND (reference sequence). The CDR3 sequence is CASSSPSRVGAKNIQYF. CDR3 bases: TGTGCCAGTAGTTCTCCATCCAGGGTGGGGGCCAAAAACATTCAGTACTTC.

This chain connects TRBV10-3 to TRBJ1-1; a possible D gene is TRBD1 (5 bases). The CDR3 runs to 14 residues. Germline CDR1 reads ENHRY; CDR2 reads SYGVKD. With 4 bases removed from V and 5 bases from J, the gap between germline ends came to 14 bases. The CDR3 sequence is CAISVQADVTEAFF. CDR3 in DNA: TGTGCCATCAGTGTACAGGCAGATGTTACTGAAGCTTTCTTT.

In this sample, this clonotype turned up many times. V and J are TRBV7-2 and TRBJ2-1, with 13 nucleotides matching TRBD2. V shed 4 bases, J shed 7 bases, and the junction held 10 bases outside the gene matches. Germline CDR1 is SGHTA and CDR2 is FQGNSA. The CDR3 consists of 17 residues. CDR3 sequence: CASSSTSGLAGVNEQFF. DNA of the CDR3: TGTGCCAGCAGCTCGACGTCTGGACTAGCGGGAGTTAATGAGCAGTTCTTC.